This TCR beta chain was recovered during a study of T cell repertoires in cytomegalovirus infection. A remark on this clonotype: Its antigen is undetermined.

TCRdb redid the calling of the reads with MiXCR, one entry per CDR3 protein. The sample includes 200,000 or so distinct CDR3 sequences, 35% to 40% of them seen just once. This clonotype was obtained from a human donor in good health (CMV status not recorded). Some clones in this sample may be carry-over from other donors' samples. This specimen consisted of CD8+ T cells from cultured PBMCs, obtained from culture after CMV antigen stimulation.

Here the CDR3 DNA reads TGTGCCAGCAGTCCCCAGACAGGGGGGGAGCAGTACTTC. Translating gives CASSPQTGGEQYF. This chain links TRBV12-3 or TRBV12-4 with TRBJ2-7; 9 positions agree with TRBD1. The CDR3 has 13 residues. Losses at the gene ends were 5 bases for V and 7 bases for J; bases not matched to a gene: 6.